A single sample gave rise to the 16 T cell receptor beta chains below, sequenced in a study of beta chain features in type 1 diabetes listed by TCRdb under 2018. The library was made by the immunoSEQ multiplex PCR assay. All of the isolated RNA was reverse transcribed with the High Capacity cDNA Reverse Transcription Kit, so expressed TCRB transcripts were sequenced. Not all clones reach the TCRdb copy of this immuneACCESS table, which keeps in-frame sequences only. Checked studies attribute under half of the gap to unresolved V genes and leave the rest unexplained. The sample includes roughly 400,000 clones, with about 14% observed a single time. 0.035% to 0.045% of the sample is taken by the ten largest. Sequencing was performed on naive CD4+ T cells from blood. The cell subset or site tag for this specimen amounts to: true naive CD4+ T cells. The receptors come from a man aged 25 to 45 in good health.

This clone was recorded a few times. This sequence joins TRBV9 and TRBJ2-1, with TRBD1 identical over 8 bases. Losses at the gene ends were 4 bases for V and 3 bases for J; bases not matched to a gene: 15. The CDR3 length is 18 residues. Germline CDR1 SGDLS, CDR2 YYNGEE. As DNA, the CDR3 is TGTGCCAGCAGCACTAAAGGACAGGGACGAAACTTCTACAATGAGCAGTTCTTC. Its protein is CASSTKGQGRNFYNEQFF.

The V and J genes are TRBV19 and TRBJ2-2, with D perhaps matching TRBD1 (6 bases). V lost 5 bases and J lost 6, with 10 bases in between. The CDR3 contains 13 residues. Germline V gene lookup returns CDR1 LNHDA and CDR2 SQIVND (reference sequence). The CDR3 loop reads CASSDRIPGELFF. The CDR3, as DNA: TGTGCCAGTAGTGACAGGATCCCCGGGGAGCTGTTTTTT.

This clone came up a few times. The chain carries TRBV7-8 and TRBJ2-7; 8 nucleotides agree with TRBD1. Germline values: CDR1 SGHVS, CDR2 FQNEAQ. The V segment lost 3 bases and the J segment 2 bases; nucleotides outside the gene matches: 6. This CDR3 has 15 residues. The CDR3 loop reads CASSFGTGSTYEQYF. As DNA, the CDR3 is TGTGCCAGCAGCTTTGGGACAGGATCGACCTACGAGCAGTACTTC.

This clone has only a few counts. The rearrangement joins TRBV5-4 to TRBJ1-2; D is unresolved. Trimming removed 5 bases at V and 2 bases at J, with 13 bases between. CDR1 and CDR2 (germline): SGHNT, YYREEE (reference sequence). This CDR3 has 14 amino acids. The CDR3: CASSRPEGNYGYTF. CDR3 in DNA: TGTGCCAGCAGTCGGCCCGAGGGAAACTATGGCTACACCTTC.

V gene TRBV2 combines with J gene TRBJ2-5; tentatively, D is TRBD2 (6 bases). The V gene's germline CDR1 is SNHLY and CDR2 FYNNEI. V lost 7 bases to trimming and J lost 5 bases, with 20 bases between them. The CDR3 extends over 15 amino acids. This CDR3 reads CASTTPKGGVETQYF. CDR3 coding DNA: TGTGCCAGCACTACCCCAAAGGGCGGGGTGGAGACCCAGTACTTC.

In this sample, this clone turned up many times. The gene calls are TRBV9 and TRBJ2-3, with 8 bases identical to TRBD2. Germline V CDR1 and CDR2: SGDLS, YYNGEE. Losses at the gene ends were 0 bases for V and 4 bases for J; bases not matched to a gene: 4. The CDR3 spans 15 residues. The CDR3 spells CASSVGSGGADTQYF. As DNA, the CDR3 is TGTGCCAGCAGCGTAGGCAGCGGGGGAGCAGATACGCAGTATTTT.

This clone was detected a few times. This chain connects TRBV5-4 to TRBJ2-5; 8 bases are shared with TRBD1. Germline V gene lookup returns CDR1 SGHNT and CDR2 YYREEE (reference sequence). This CDR3 contains 15 residues. With V trimmed by 0 bases and J by 4 bases, 5 bases remained unmatched. CDR3 sequence: CASSLDQGAGETQYF. The CDR3 DNA reads as TGTGCCAGCAGCTTGGATCAGGGGGCTGGAGAGACCCAGTACTTC.

V gene TRBV5-4 combines with J gene TRBJ2-4; D may be TRBD1 or TRBD2 (6 bases each). Germline CDR1 SGHNT, CDR2 YYREEE (reference sequence). The CDR3 sequence is 15 residues long. V was trimmed by 4 bases and J by 3 bases, leaving 14 bases between them. DNA for the CDR3: TGTGCCAGCAGCCTAGGGGGACTTGGCAAAAACATTCAGTACTTC. Translation: CASSLGGLGKNIQYF. Supplemented by reference TRBV5-4 and TRBJ2-4, the full variable domain reads ETGVTQSPTHLIKTRGQQVTLRCSSQSGHNTVSWYQQALGQGPQFIFQYYREEENGRGNFPPRFSGLQFPNYSSELNVNALELDDSALYLCASSLGGLGKNIQYFGAGTRLSVL.

The V gene is TRBV4-1, the J gene TRBJ2-3; TRBD1 matches 7 bases. CDR1 is MGHRA and CDR2 is YSYEKL in the germline V gene. CDR3 length equals 15 residues. V lost 4 bases, J lost 1 base, and 5 bases stayed unmatched. CDR3 region: CASSLTGTGTDTQYF. The CDR3 bases are TGCGCCAGCAGCCTCACCGGGACAGGCACAGATACGCAGTATTTT.

A few counts support this clone. J is TRBJ2-1 and V is TRBV27; TRBD1 matches 7 bases. CDR3 size: 14 residues. V lost 9 bases and J lost 0; bases outside the gene matches: 5. CDR1 is MNHEY and CDR2 is SMNVEV in the germline V gene (reference sequence). DNA for the CDR3: TGTGCCAGTAAAAGGGGGCACTCCTACAATGAGCAGTTCTTC. Translating it yields CASKRGHSYNEQFF.

This clone was counted a few times. The chain employs TRBV2 and TRBJ2-1; no reliable D call. V lost 3 bases, J lost 10 bases, and 13 bases lay in between. From germline, CDR1 is SNHLY and CDR2 FYNNEI. CDR3 length: 13 amino acids. In DNA form, the CDR3 reads TGTGCCAGCAGTGACACTTCGTACTACGAGCAGTTCTTC. Translated, it gives CASSDTSYYEQFF.

Worth noting for this clone: Other DNA sequences from this sample encode an identical CDR3 as well. This chain uses TRBV12-5 with TRBJ2-1; D is unresolved. Germline CDR1 and CDR2: LGHNT and FRNRAP. V shed 5 bases and J shed 10 bases, with 3 bases lying between them. The CDR3 length is 9 residues. This chain's CDR3 is CASGREQFF. DNA of the CDR3: TGTGCTAGTGGTCGAGAGCAGTTCTTC.

This clone was observed a handful of times. The J gene is TRBJ2-2, the V gene TRBV7-2; D ambiguous. Germline V CDR1 and CDR2: SGHTA, FQGNSA. The CDR3 loop spans 13 amino acids. With 1 base removed from V and 6 bases from J, the gap between germline ends came to 6 bases. CDR3 protein: CASSLDISGELFF. CDR3 sequence (DNA): TGTGCCAGCAGCTTAGATATTTCCGGGGAGCTGTTTTTT.

This clone has only a few counts. V usage is TRBV23-1 and J usage is TRBJ2-1, with D tentatively TRBD1 or TRBD2 (5 bases each). TRBV23-1 is an open reading frame whose function is uncertain. V lost 8 bases and J 9 bases, leaving 8 bases between the germline ends. This CDR3 comprises 10 residues. The CDR3 sequence is CASPGPEQFF. The CDR3 DNA sequence: TGCGCCAGCCCGGGACCTGAGCAGTTCTTC.

V gene TRBV9 combines with J gene TRBJ1-1; the D is unclear. The CDR3 has 13 residues. V dropped 4 bases and J dropped 4 bases, with 11 bases sitting between them. Germline V gene lookup returns CDR1 SGDLS and CDR2 YYNGEE. CDR3 sequence: CASSPQGLTEAFF. The CDR3 nucleotides are TGTGCCAGCAGCCCCCAAGGGCTCACTGAAGCTTTCTTT.

The V and J genes are TRBV29-1 and TRBJ2-5, with 10 bases aligning to TRBD2. The CDR3 extends over 14 amino acids. With V trimmed by 5 bases and J by 4 bases, 7 bases remained unmatched. Germline V CDR1 and CDR2: SQVTM, ANQGSEA. The CDR3 reads CSVWLAGESETQYF. In DNA, the CDR3 is TGCAGCGTTTGGCTAGCGGGAGAGTCAGAGACCCAGTACTTC. The entire variable domain, with the rest obtained from reference TRBV29-1 and TRBJ2-5, is as follows: SAVISQKPSRDICQRGTSLTIQCQVDSQVTMMFWYRQQPGQSLTLIATANQGSEATYESGFVIDKFPISRPNLTFSTLTVSNMSPEDSSIYLCSVWLAGESETQYFGPGTRLLVL.